The clone carrying this T cell receptor (beta chain) was counted once. Its antigen is undetermined. Produced via immunoSEQ multiplex PCR; TCRdb's table is partial and in-frame only. The sample holds around 50,000 clones, around 70% seen once. Germline trimming cut 0 bases from V and 9 bases from J; bases unmatched to any gene: 8. Germline CDR1 is SGHAT and CDR2 is FQNNGV. The CDR3 consists of 15 residues. A roughly ten-day culture period preceded the isolation of CD4+ T cells. Between March and December 2020, the person had a SARS-CoV-2 infection that PCR confirmed. Each participant was administered two doses of either the BNT162b2 or the mRNA-1273 vaccine. Half the medium was swapped for IL-2 medium on days 3 and 7. The source of the sample is a study of vaccination effects on CD4 cells after COVID-19. About the study: Median timing of post-vaccine samples was 72 days after the second dose. Study-wide results and limits: Early post-infection timepoints were missing from the study, which also had few convalescent patients. Infection- and vaccine-induced clones contracted markedly late after vaccination.

The V and J genes are TRBV11-2 and TRBJ1-5, with 7 bases matching TRBD1. The specimen comprised CD4+ T cells from PBMCs cultured without peptide, sampled after COVID-19 vaccination. This TCR derives from a human donor who had a prior SARS-CoV-2 infection. CDR3 sequence (DNA): TGTGCCAGCAGCTTAGATCTCAACAGGGGTAGGCCCCAGCATTTT. It specifies CASSLDLNRGRPQHF. The variable domain in full, completed from reference TRBV11-2 and TRBJ1-5, reads EAGVAQSPRYKIIEKRQSVAFWCNPISGHATLYWYQQILGQGPKLLIQFQNNGVVDDSQLPKDRFSAERLKGVDSTLKIQPAKLEDSAVYLCASSLDLNRGRPQHFGDGTRLSIL.